Below are 32 T cell receptor beta chains sequenced from a single sample in a study of blood T cell repertoires in COVID-19. Only in-frame clones appear in the TCRdb table, and some are missing; sequencing was by immunoSEQ multiplex PCR. The sample holds roughly 390,000 clones, 85% seen once. Sequencing used peripheral blood. The source is a woman between 18 and 30 years old with acute or convalescent COVID-19.

The count of this clone is one. J is TRBJ2-1 and V is TRBV7-6; D ambiguous. CDR1 is SGHVS, CDR2 FNYEAQ, per germline. The V and J ends lost 5 bases and 7 bases respectively, with 12 bases between them. This CDR3 has 13 residues. CDR3 sequence (DNA): TGTGCCAGCAGCCCCGCTGAGAGGAATGAGCAGTTCTTC. Protein product: CASSPAERNEQFF.

V gene TRBV7-9 combines with J gene TRBJ2-7; D may be TRBD2 (6 bases). Germline V gene sequence: CDR1 SEHNR, CDR2 FQNEAQ (reference sequence). Trimming took off 5 bases at V and 6 bases at J, with 20 bases between the two ends. This CDR3 region has 15 residues. This chain's CDR3 is CASSPEGGTPREQYF. CDR3 sequence (DNA): TGTGCCAGCAGCCCAGAAGGAGGGACCCCTCGCGAGCAGTACTTC. The entire variable domain, with the rest obtained from reference TRBV7-9 and TRBJ2-7, is as follows: DTGVSQNPRHKITKRGQNVTFRCDPISEHNRLYWYRQTLGQGPEFLTYFQNEAQLEKSRLLSDRFSAERPKGSFSTLEIQRTEQGDSAMYLCASSPEGGTPREQYFGPGTRLTVT.

In DNA form, the CDR3 reads TGTGCCAGCATAGCGGGGTTGGGTGATGGCTACACCTTC. Amino acid sequence: CASIAGLGDGYTF. The genes are TRBV6-6 and TRBJ1-2; D ambiguous. CDR3 length: 13 residues. V lost 7 bases to trimming and J lost 6 bases, with 15 bases between them. Germline V lookup: CDR1 MNHNY, CDR2 SVGAGI (reference sequence).

The chain employs TRBV4-1 and TRBJ1-1, with D maybe TRBD1 (5 bases). The CDR3 consists of 14 residues. V was clipped by 2 bases and J by 5 bases, with 12 bases between them. Germline V gene data show CDR1 as MGHRA and CDR2 as YSYEKL. The CDR3 is CASSQKRGGTEAFF. The DNA for the CDR3 is TGCGCCAGCAGCCAAAAGCGGGGGGGAACTGAAGCTTTCTTT.

J is TRBJ2-7 and V is TRBV11-2; 7 bases map to TRBD1. The CDR3 covers 15 residues. V dropped 0 bases and J dropped 4; count of bases not matched to a gene: 6. In germline, CDR1 is SGHAT, CDR2 FQNNGV. CDR3 in amino acids: CASSLEDRVSYEQYF. CDR3 nucleotides: TGTGCCAGCAGCTTAGAAGACAGGGTGTCGTACGAGCAGTACTTC.

The gene calls are TRBV19 and TRBJ1-2; TRBD1 matches at 7 bases. Per the germline V gene, CDR1 is LNHDA and CDR2 is SQIVND (reference sequence). J lost 3 bases, V lost 7 bases, and 5 bases had no gene match. CDR3 length: 13 residues. The CDR3 spells CASMTTGYYGYTF. The CDR3 DNA follows: TGTGCCAGTATGACGACAGGGTACTATGGCTACACCTTC.

This chain links TRBV12-3 or TRBV12-4 with TRBJ1-1; a weak D match, TRBD1 (6 bases). CDR3 length: 13 amino acids. The V end lost 6 bases, the J end lost 10 bases, and 18 bases lay between the germline ends. The CDR3 loop reads CASSFHPGQRAFF. The CDR3 region has the DNA TGTGCCAGCAGCTTTCACCCGGGACAAAGAGCTTTCTTT.

The rearrangement links TRBV28 to TRBJ2-1; 15 positions match TRBD2. J lost 0 bases, V lost 7 bases, and 13 bases had no gene match. Germline V gene lookup returns CDR1 MDHEN and CDR2 SYDVKM. The CDR3 totals 20 residues. For the CDR3, the DNA is TGTGCCAGCACGCCGCGGACTAGCGGGAGGGCCAGTAGCTCCTACAATGAGCAGTTCTTC. Amino acids: CASTPRTSGRASSSYNEQFF. Full variable domain (remainder filled in from reference TRBV28 and TRBJ2-1): DVKVTQSSRYLVKRTGEKVFLECVQDMDHENMFWYRQDPGLGLRLIYFSYDVKMKEKGDIPEGYSVSREKKERFSLILESASTNQTSMYLCASTPRTSGRASSSYNEQFFGPGTRLTVL.

This chain uses TRBV2 with TRBJ2-7; D possibly corresponds to TRBD1 (6 bases). This CDR3 is 15 amino acids long. V lost 4 bases and J lost 6, with 19 bases in between. In germline, CDR1 is SNHLY, CDR2 FYNNEI. The CDR3 DNA reads as TGTGCCAGCAGTGTGTTTAGGACAGATGCGGGCGAGCAGTACTTC. Amino acid sequence: CASSVFRTDAGEQYF. The full variable domain, in which reference TRBV2 and TRBJ2-7 provide the parts outside the CDR3, is EPEVTQTPSHQVTQMGQEVILRCVPISNHLYFYWYRQILGQKVEFLVSFYNNEISEKSEIFDDQFSVERPDGSNFTLKIRSTKLEDSAMYFCASSVFRTDAGEQYFGPGTRLTVT.

The V gene is TRBV4-1, the J gene TRBJ1-5; 9 bases fit TRBD1. The CDR3 runs to 16 residues. Germline-derived CDR1 and CDR2 are MGHRA and YSYEKL. With 3 bases clipped from V and 5 bases from J, the junction kept 8 bases outside the gene matches. The CDR3 DNA reads TGCGCCAGCAGCCACCTCGGACAGGGGCTCGATCAGCCCCAGCATTTT. This codes for CASSHLGQGLDQPQHF.

This clone has just a few counts. A junction boundary mismatches the germline segment, possibly from a read error. The V gene is TRBV29-1, the J gene TRBJ2-1; D gene ambiguous. Germline V gene lookup returns CDR1 SQVTM and CDR2 ANQGSEA. The CDR3 covers 9 residues. CDR3 sequence reads: CSVDSGWVF. For the CDR3, the DNA is TGCAGCGTTGACTCAGGCTGGGTCTTC.

On this clone itself: One end of the junction is discordant with germline, which a read error may explain. The chain couples TRBV3-1 (or the pseudogene TRBV3-2) to TRBJ1-6; possibly TRBD1 for D (5 bases). The CDR3 length is 14 residues. Germline CDR1 is LGHDT and CDR2 is YNNKEL (reference sequence). The CDR3 nucleotides read TGTGCCAGCGCCCCCGGGCAGGGAAATTCTCCCCTCCACTTT. It translates to CASAPGQGNSPLHF.

This chain uses TRBV7-6 with TRBJ1-5; D gene uncertain. Trimming took 2 bases from V and 6 from J, leaving 8 bases between them. The CDR3 sequence is 13 residues long. CDR1 and CDR2 (germline): SGHVS, FNYEAQ. The CDR3 DNA reads as TGTGCCAGCAGCTTATCCGAGGCTCAGCCCCAGCATTTT. Amino acid sequence: CASSLSEAQPQHF.

The chain employs TRBV28 and TRBJ1-1, with TRBD1 identical over 8 bases. The trim removed 4 bases at V and 1 base at J, leaving 5 bases unmatched. CDR1 and CDR2 from the germline V gene are MDHEN and SYDVKM. This CDR3 has 15 amino acids. The CDR3 reads CASSSAGGTNTEAFF. CDR3 bases: TGTGCCAGCAGTTCGGCAGGGGGCACGAACACTGAAGCTTTCTTT.

This chain links TRBV5-1 with TRBJ2-2; D gene unclear. Germline values: CDR1 SGHRS, CDR2 YFSETQ. V gave up 5 bases and J gave up 5 bases, with 7 bases separating them. The length of the CDR3 is 12 residues. DNA of the CDR3: TGCGCCAGCAGTATCTTGACCGGGGAGCTGTTTTTT. Its protein product is CASSILTGELFF.

V gene TRBV2 combines with J gene TRBJ1-1; 8 positions agree with TRBD1. This CDR3 is built from 16 residues. Germline lookup yields CDR1 SNHLY and CDR2 FYNNEI. J lost 4 bases, V lost 6 bases, and 13 bases had no gene match. This CDR3 reads CASRADRGGDGTEAFF. CDR3 nucleotide sequence: TGTGCCAGCAGGGCCGACAGGGGCGGGGATGGCACTGAAGCTTTCTTT. The full variable domain, in which reference TRBV2 and TRBJ1-1 provide the parts outside the CDR3, is EPEVTQTPSHQVTQMGQEVILRCVPISNHLYFYWYRQILGQKVEFLVSFYNNEISEKSEIFDDQFSVERPDGSNFTLKIRSTKLEDSAMYFCASRADRGGDGTEAFFGQGTRLTVV.

The rearrangement uses TRBV7-3 and TRBJ2-2, with 7 bases matching TRBD2. This CDR3 is built from 15 residues. The V segment lost 5 bases and the J segment 3 bases; nucleotides outside the gene matches: 6. Germline V gene sequence: CDR1 SGHTA, CDR2 FQGTGA. Written as DNA, the CDR3 is TGTGCCAGCAGCCCAGGACTAGACCACACCGGGGAGCTGTTTTTT. Its translation: CASSPGLDHTGELFF.

V usage is TRBV27 and J usage is TRBJ1-3; the D is unclear. The CDR3 extends over 13 amino acids. V gave up 8 bases and J gave up 4 bases, with 12 bases separating them. Germline loops: CDR1 MNHEY, CDR2 SMNVEV (reference sequence). The CDR3 loop is CASGSGEGNTIYF. CDR3 nucleotides: TGTGCCAGCGGAAGCGGGGAAGGAAACACCATATATTTT.

This clone was seen once. V gene TRBV3-1 (or the pseudogene TRBV3-2) combines with J gene TRBJ2-5, with 7 bases fitting TRBD1. The CDR3 sequence is 15 residues long. Germline-derived CDR1 and CDR2 are LGHDT and YNNKEL (reference sequence). Trimming removed 5 bases from V and 5 bases from J; junction bases left unmatched: 11. CDR3 nucleotides: TGTGCCAGCAGCTACACTGGGACAGCGCGGGAGACCCAGTACTTC. This translates into CASSYTGTARETQYF.

The chain recombines TRBV28 with TRBJ2-7, with 14 bases aligning to TRBD2. The CDR3 covers 14 residues. The J segment lost 7 bases and the V segment lost 7 bases, leaving 6 bases of the junction unmatched. Germline V CDR1 and CDR2: MDHEN, SYDVKM. In nucleotides, the CDR3 is TGTGCCAGCATGACTAGCGGGAGGGTTGGGGAGCAGTACTTC. Translating gives CASMTSGRVGEQYF.

This clone appeared a single time. The genes are TRBV7-2 and TRBJ1-2; no reliable D call. From germline, CDR1 is SGHTA and CDR2 FQGNSA. V dropped 1 base and J dropped 2 bases, with 11 bases sitting between them. The CDR3 contains 15 residues. The CDR3 sequence: CASSLDFAGNYGYTF. CDR3 in DNA: TGTGCCAGCAGCTTAGACTTTGCGGGAAACTATGGCTACACCTTC.

This clone was seen just once. This chain uses TRBV6-5 with TRBJ1-1; D is unresolved. Deletions cut 2 bases from V and 6 bases from J, with 16 bases between. CDR1 MNHEY and CDR2 SVGAGI come from the germline V gene. The CDR3 has 15 residues. Written as DNA, the CDR3 is TGTGCCAGCAGTTACGGGAGCGGGGTTCTAGCTGAAGCTTTCTTT. Amino acids: CASSYGSGVLAEAFF.

This sequence joins TRBV28 and TRBJ1-5; tentative D call: TRBD1 (6 bases). The germline CDR1 and CDR2 sequences are MDHEN and SYDVKM. This CDR3 comprises 15 residues. Trimming pared 1 base from V and 5 bases from J, leaving 12 bases between. CDR3 sequence reads: CASSLLGAVDQPQHF. The CDR3 nucleotides are TGTGCCAGCAGTTTATTGGGGGCGGTGGATCAGCCCCAGCATTTT.

This clone came up once. The V gene is TRBV29-1, the J gene TRBJ2-3; perhaps TRBD1 as D (6 bases). Germline V lookup: CDR1 SQVTM, CDR2 ANQGSEA. The CDR3 has 13 residues. Deletions cut 1 base from V and 5 bases from J, with 10 bases between. In nucleotides, the CDR3 is TGCAGCGTTGAAGTGGGGGCTGGAGATACGCAGTATTTT. This gives the protein CSVEVGAGDTQYF.

The V gene is TRBV11-3, the J gene TRBJ1-1; no definite D call. Germline lookup yields CDR1 SGHNT and CDR2 YENEEA. This CDR3 is 13 amino acids long. V was cut by 1 base and J by 4 bases, with 7 bases left in between. The CDR3 protein is CASSLGGRTEAFF. CDR3 nucleotides: TGTGCCAGCAGCTTAGGTGGGCGCACTGAAGCTTTCTTT.

The rearrangement links TRBV18 to TRBJ1-5; 8 nucleotides line up with TRBD1. Trimming took 3 bases from V and 9 from J; bases not matched to a gene: 10. This CDR3 has 15 residues. CDR1 is KGHSH and CDR2 is LQKENI in the germline V gene. The CDR3 bases are TGTGCCAGCTCACCTATAGGACAGGGCTATTTGCCCCAGCATTTT. Amino acid sequence: CASSPIGQGYLPQHF.

This clone was seen a single time. The rearrangement joins TRBV29-1 to TRBJ2-7; TRBD1 agrees at 9 bases. V shed 0 bases, J shed 4 bases, and the junction held 7 bases outside the gene matches. CDR1 and CDR2 (germline): SQVTM, ANQGSEA. This CDR3 is 15 amino acids long. The CDR3 DNA sequence: TGCAGCGTTGAAGACTGGGGACAGGGAAAGTACGAGCAGTACTTC. This sequence encodes CSVEDWGQGKYEQYF.

The chain uses TRBV28 and TRBJ2-7; weak D call: TRBD2 (6 bases). CDR1 and CDR2 (germline): MDHEN, SYDVKM. The germline V and J ends were trimmed by 5 bases and 0 bases, with 11 bases remaining between them. The CDR3 has 14 amino acids. CDR3 sequence reads: CASSLRLDSYEQYF. The CDR3 nucleotides read TGTGCCAGCAGTCTCCGACTAGACTCCTACGAGCAGTACTTC.

J is TRBJ2-7 and V is TRBV5-8; the D gene is possibly TRBD1 (7 bases). The length of the CDR3 is 14 residues. Germline CDR1 is SGHTS and CDR2 is YDEGEE. V dropped 3 bases and J dropped 3 bases, with 13 bases sitting between them. This chain's CDR3 is CASSWGGDSYEQYF. The CDR3 bases are TGTGCCAGCAGCTGGGGCGGGGACAGCTACGAGCAGTACTTC.

The V and J genes are TRBV28 and TRBJ1-2; 8 nucleotides align to TRBD1. The ends lost 6 bases at V and 3 bases at J; junction bases unmatched: 12. CDR3 length: 16 residues. The germline V gene has CDR1 MDHEN and CDR2 SYDVKM. DNA of the CDR3: TGTGCCAGCAGACCGTTTGGACAGGGAGGTTACTATGGCTACACCTTC. Residues: CASRPFGQGGYYGYTF.

This clone was picked up a small number of times. The chain employs TRBV10-3 and TRBJ1-1; tentatively, D is TRBD1 (5 bases). The CDR3 has 12 amino acids. V shed 8 bases and J shed 5 bases, with 12 bases lying between them. Germline-derived CDR1 and CDR2 are ENHRY and SYGVKD. The DNA for the CDR3 is TGTGCCATCGGGTGGGGGGGGACTGAAGCTTTCTTT. The encoded protein is CAIGWGGTEAFF.

The chain couples TRBV6-1 to TRBJ1-4; D remains ambiguous. Germline V lookup: CDR1 MNHNS, CDR2 SASEGT. This CDR3 comprises 12 residues. Trimming took off 2 bases at V and 10 bases at J, with 8 bases between the two ends. CDR3 bases: TGTGCCAGCAGTGAATACCTCGGAAAACTGTTTTTT. Amino acids: CASSEYLGKLFF.